The clone carrying this TCR beta chain was seen more than once but under ten times. No antigen is known for it. Individual cDNA molecules received unique molecular identifiers during library preparation. TCRdb itself ran the 5' RACE reads through MiXCR, one entry per CDR3 protein. The repertoire holds 70,000 to 85,000 distinct CDR3 sequences, with 9% to 15% as singletons. The entry originates in a study of early T cells in non-severe SARS-CoV-2 infection. In the study overall: The input, bulk RNA from unsorted whole blood, was sequenced, and chains were unpaired.

V lost 3 bases to trimming and J lost 7 bases; unmatched junction nucleotides: 2. Germline V gene lookup returns CDR1 SQVTM and CDR2 ANQGSEA. This CDR3 comprises 11 residues. Findings and limits, study-wide: VDJdb matching favored anti-spike CD8 responses, missing private and CD4 specificities.

This material consisted of whole blood, taken at baseline. The V and J genes are TRBV29-1 and TRBJ1-2, with 7 positions matching TRBD1. This sequence was found in an adult who was a healthcare worker with PCR-confirmed SARS-CoV-2 infection or an uninfected control (not recorded which). The donor label of this sample is uncertain. The CDR3 spells CSVDTGVGYTF. For the CDR3, the DNA is TGCAGCGTTGACACAGGGGTTGGCTACACCTTC.